The 28 T cell receptor beta chains reported below all come from one sample, sequenced in a study of regulatory T cells in long-lasting Graves disease. This sample's time point: newly diagnosed GD, antithyroid drugs for less than 3 months. PBMC-derived RNA was used for the TCR library. iRepertoire HTBI primers and Arm-PCR of CDR3 regions built TCR beta libraries. TCRdb passed the multiplex PCR reads through MiXCR, listing each CDR3 protein once. The sample consists of over 450,000 distinct CDR3 sequences, 12% of them appearing once. These data also featured in a second study, about T cells in Graves' hyperthyroidism and ophthalmopathy.

Sequencing used peripheral blood mononuclear cells (PBMCs), obtained at new diagnosis, from a patient treated with antithyroid drugs. These receptors all stem from a woman aged 25-40 years with Graves disease.

This chain links TRBV19 with TRBJ1-1; D call uncertain. The CDR3 has 12 amino acids. V lost 2 bases to trimming and J lost 5 bases, with 6 bases between them. Germline CDR1 reads LNHDA; CDR2 reads SQIVND (reference sequence). The CDR3 here is CASSIRATEAFF. The CDR3 nucleotides are TGTGCCAGTAGTATACGAGCAACTGAAGCTTTCTTT. Full variable domain (rest looked up from reference TRBV19 and TRBJ1-1): DGGITQSPKYLFRKEGQNVTLSCEQNLNHDAMYWYRQDPGQGLRLIYYSQIVNDFQKGDIAEGYSVSREKKESFPLTVTSAQKNPTAFYLCASSIRATEAFFGQGTRLTVV.

The CDR3 protein is CAWSISGSGANVLTF. The DNA for the CDR3 is TGTGCCTGGAGTATTTCGGGGTCTGGGGCCAACGTCCTGACTTTC. The chain carries TRBV30 and TRBJ2-6; D perhaps matches TRBD2 (5 bases). The germline CDR1 and CDR2 sequences are GTSNPN and SVGIG (reference sequence). Trimming left V 2 bases short and J 1 base short, with 9 bases between. The CDR3 runs to 15 residues.

Turning to this clonotype: This may be a read error: a much more frequent sequence differs by one nucleotide. The chain is built from TRBV12-3 or TRBV12-4 and TRBJ1-1; 8 bases align to TRBD1. The CDR3 covers 12 residues. CDR3 loop: CASTGQGTKAFF. CDR3 bases: TGTGCCAGCACTGGACAGGGCACTAAAGCTTTCTTT.

This clonotype occurred many times. Germline is not matched at one junction end, which may reflect a read error. The chain is built from TRBV12-3 or TRBV12-4 and TRBJ1-2, with a weak D call TRBD1 (5 bases). This CDR3 has 14 amino acids. The DNA for the CDR3 is TGTGCCAGCAGCGCCGGGACGGGGTTCTATCGCTACACCTTC. Translation gives CASSAGTGFYRYTF.

This clonotype appeared many times. The chain carries TRBV12-3 or TRBV12-4 and TRBJ2-2; D may be TRBD1 or TRBD2 (5 bases each). The germline V and J ends were trimmed by 2 bases and 4 bases, with 17 bases remaining between them. CDR3 length: 17 amino acids. CDR3 nucleotides: TGTGCCAGCAGTTTAAAGTTGGGGGTTTCGGTCACCGGGGAGCTGTTTTTT. It encodes CASSLKLGVSVTGELFF.

At least ten counts were recorded for this clonotype. The V gene is TRBV2, the J gene TRBJ1-2; 8 bases align to TRBD1. This CDR3 contains 12 residues. The V segment lost 6 bases and the J segment 5 bases; nucleotides outside the gene matches: 2. CDR1 is SNHLY, CDR2 FYNNEI, per germline. The CDR3 bases are TGTGCCAGCAGCGACAGGGGTTATGGCTACACCTTC. This translates into CASSDRGYGYTF.

The chain couples TRBV12-3 or TRBV12-4 to TRBJ2-7; a weak D match, TRBD2 (5 bases). Between the trimmed V and J ends, which lost 5 bases and 1 base, there was a span of 9 bases. CDR3 length equals 13 residues. The CDR3, as DNA: TGTGCCAGCAGTAAAGCGGAATCCTACGAGCAGTACTTC. This translates into CASSKAESYEQYF.

Details on this clonotype: At one end, the junction sequence differs from germline, possibly due to a read error. DNA for the CDR3: TGTGCCAGCAACTTGGCGGGAAAAACCTACAAGCAGTACTTC. Amino acids: CASNLAGKTYKQYF. The rearrangement joins TRBV28 to TRBJ2-7, with TRBD2 as a possible D gene (6 bases). Germline CDR1 is MDHEN and CDR2 is SYDVKM. The length of the CDR3 is 14 residues.

This clonotype was counted at least ten times. The chain joins TRBV28 to TRBJ1-5, with TRBD1 as a possible D gene (6 bases). The CDR3 is 16 residues long. The germline V gene has CDR1 MDHEN and CDR2 SYDVKM. The V end lost 7 bases, the J end lost 1 base, and 17 bases lay between the germline ends. CDR3 amino acids: CASTSGARGSNQPQHF. The CDR3 DNA reads as TGTGCCAGCACCTCAGGGGCTCGCGGGAGCAATCAGCCCCAGCATTTT.

The J gene is TRBJ1-1, the V gene TRBV7-9; perhaps TRBD1 as D (5 bases). Between the trimmed V and J ends, which lost 3 bases and 0 bases, there was a span of 14 bases. Germline loops: CDR1 SEHNR, CDR2 FQNEAQ (reference sequence). CDR3 length: 16 amino acids. This chain's CDR3 is CASSLGGFGMNTEAFF. For the CDR3, the DNA is TGTGCCAGCAGCTTGGGGGGGTTCGGGATGAACACTGAAGCTTTCTTT.

This clonotype was seen repeatedly, ten times or more. This chain uses TRBV19 with TRBJ2-1; D not certain. The CDR3 contains 14 residues. Looked up from germline, CDR1 is LNHDA and CDR2 is SQIVND (reference sequence). Deletions cut 3 bases from V and 2 bases from J, with 8 bases between. The CDR3 DNA reads as TGTGCCAGTAGTATGGCGGAAACCTACAATGAGCAGTTCTTC. Protein sequence: CASSMAETYNEQFF. The full variable domain, rest sourced from reference TRBV19 and TRBJ2-1, is DGGITQSPKYLFRKEGQNVTLSCEQNLNHDAMYWYRQDPGQGLRLIYYSQIVNDFQKGDIAEGYSVSREKKESFPLTVTSAQKNPTAFYLCASSMAETYNEQFFGPGTRLTVL.

As regards this clonotype: This could be a read error, since a much larger clone is one nucleotide away. This chain links TRBV28 with TRBJ1-1; no reliable D call. The ends were cut back, 10 bases at V and 1 base at J, with 22 bases in the middle. Germline V CDR1 and CDR2: MDHEN, SYDVKM. The CDR3 has 16 amino acids. The CDR3, as DNA: TGTGCCACCCTGGGGTATTTCCAAGCAGCGAACACTGAAGCTTTCTTT. This codes for CATLGYFQAANTEAFF. Full variable domain (remainder filled in from reference TRBV28 and TRBJ1-1): DVKVTQSSRYLVKRTGEKVFLECVQDMDHENMFWYRQDPGLGLRLIYFSYDVKMKEKGDIPEGYSVSREKKERFSLILESASTNQTSMYLCATLGYFQAANTEAFFGQGTRLTVV.

This rearrangement joins TRBV7-2 to TRBJ2-1; D gene uncertain. V was trimmed by 4 bases and J by 0 bases, leaving 10 bases between them. Germline V lookup: CDR1 SGHTA, CDR2 FQGNSA. The CDR3 spans 15 residues. The CDR3 region is CASSSVWSSYNEQFF. The CDR3 coding sequence is TGTGCCAGCAGCTCAGTTTGGAGCTCCTACAATGAGCAGTTCTTC.

This clonotype was seen many times. The J gene is TRBJ1-1, the V gene TRBV28; 9 nucleotides match TRBD1. Unmatched junction bases numbered 7, after V lost 2 bases and J lost 6 bases. This CDR3 is 15 amino acids long. Germline CDR1 reads MDHEN; CDR2 reads SYDVKM. CDR3 DNA sequence: TGTGCCAGCAGTTTACTTGGACAGGGGTCTTCTGAAGCTTTCTTT. It is translated as CASSLLGQGSSEAFF.

This clonotype has at least ten counts. This chain uses TRBV12-3 or TRBV12-4 with TRBJ2-7, with 8 positions matching TRBD1. The V segment lost 5 bases and the J segment 3 bases; nucleotides outside the gene matches: 6. The CDR3 consists of 14 residues. This CDR3 is CASSKWDRNYEQYF. The DNA of the CDR3 is TGTGCCAGCAGTAAATGGGACAGGAACTACGAGCAGTACTTC.

Many counts were recorded for this clonotype. CDR3 protein: CASSVNHQPQHF. CDR3 nucleotides: TGTGCCAGCTCCGTGAACCATCAGCCCCAGCATTTT. V and J are TRBV12-3 or TRBV12-4 and TRBJ1-5; D uncertain. V was trimmed by 8 bases and J by 5 bases, leaving 10 bases between them. The CDR3 spans 12 residues.

In this sample, this clonotype turned up many times. This chain joins TRBV19 and TRBJ1-2; TRBD1 matches 8 bases. The CDR3 is 15 residues long. V shed 7 bases and J 1 base; nucleotides not matched to a gene: 8. The germline gives CDR1 LNHDA, CDR2 SQIVND (reference sequence). CDR3 coding DNA: TGTGCCAGTATCCTTACAGGGGGTCGTAACTATGGCTACACCTTC. The encoded protein is CASILTGGRNYGYTF.

This clonotype was observed many times. V usage is TRBV2 and J usage is TRBJ1-2, with D tentatively TRBD1 (6 bases). The CDR3 runs 14 residues. Germline values: CDR1 SNHLY, CDR2 FYNNEI. The V end lost 5 bases, the J end lost 8 bases, and 18 bases lay between the germline ends. CDR3 nucleotide sequence: TGTGCCAGCAGTTCAGGACAGCCTAGCAACGGCTACACCTTC. Protein: CASSSGQPSNGYTF.

In its sample, this clonotype was seen once. A much larger clone sits a single nucleotide away, making a read error possible. The J gene is TRBJ1-2, the V gene TRBV3-1, with a possible D match to TRBD1 (5 bases). The CDR3 contains 14 residues. Germline CDR1 reads LGHDT; CDR2 reads YNNKEL (reference sequence). CDR3 sequence (DNA): TGTGCCAGCGGCCACAACAGGAGGCAAGGAGGCTACACCTTC. Translation: CASGHNRRQGGYTF. Combining the CDR3 with reference TRBV3-1 and TRBJ1-2 gives the whole variable domain DTAVSQTPKYLVTQMGNDKSIKCEQNLGHDTMYWYKQDSKKFLKIMFSYNNKELIINETVPNRFSPKSPDKAHLNLHINSLELGDSAVYFCASGHNRRQGGYTFGSGTRLTVV.

For this clonotype: This may be a read error: a much more frequent sequence differs by one nucleotide. The chain employs TRBV2 and TRBJ1-2; the D gene is possibly TRBD1 (6 bases). This CDR3 has 14 amino acids. The germline gives CDR1 SNHLY, CDR2 FYNNEI. V lost 3 bases and J lost 2, with 10 bases in between. In DNA, the CDR3 is TGTGCCAGCAGTGAGAACAGGGTGAACTATGGCTACACCTTC. As protein: CASSENRVNYGYTF.

This clonotype has a count of ten or more. The rearrangement joins TRBV2 to TRBJ2-1; no firm D call. This CDR3 is built from 14 residues. Germline CDR1 and CDR2: SNHLY and FYNNEI. The ends were cut back, 6 bases at V and 6 bases at J, with 15 bases in the middle. The CDR3 region has the DNA TGTGCCAGCAGCTCCTTGGACCCGGGCAATGAGCAGTTCTTC. It translates to CASSSLDPGNEQFF.

The CDR3 coding sequence is TGCAGTGCTACCAAGGACACCATCTCAAACAATGAGCAGTTCTTC. This encodes CSATKDTISNNEQFF. This sequence joins TRBV20-1 and TRBJ2-1, with a possible D match to TRBD1 (5 bases). This CDR3 has 15 residues. The V and J ends lost 4 bases and 5 bases respectively, with 18 bases between them. Germline-derived CDR1 and CDR2 are DFQATT and SNEGSKA (reference sequence).

This clonotype was detected only a few times. The rearrangement joins TRBV4-1 to TRBJ1-1, with 7 bases lining up with TRBD1. Germline-derived CDR1 and CDR2 are MGHRA and YSYEKL. V was pared by 4 bases and J by 3 bases, with 14 bases of the junction left unmatched. The CDR3 consists of 17 residues. The CDR3: CASSPLPLATGDTEAFF. The CDR3 bases are TGCGCCAGCAGCCCCCTCCCCCTCGCTACAGGGGACACTGAAGCTTTCTTT.

This clonotype turned up a few times. The chain has TRBV24-1 and TRBJ2-7; D uncertain. The germline V gene has CDR1 KGHDR and CDR2 SFDVKD. The CDR3 is 11 residues long. Trimming took 5 bases from V and 6 from J, leaving 7 bases between them. DNA for the CDR3: TGTGCCACCAGTGCGACGGGCGAGCAGTACTTC. Translated: CATSATGEQYF.

In the case of this clonotype: A much more abundant neighbour one base away suggests this may be a read error. In this CDR3 the conserved last residue, phenylalanine or tryptophan, is missing, so a read error is likely. The rearrangement uses TRBV2 and TRBJ2-1; TRBD1 aligns across 10 bases. The closer fit of TRBJ2-5 to the DNA end suggests the J call may be wrong. The germline gives CDR1 SNHLY, CDR2 FYNNEI. The CDR3 covers 14 residues. The CDR3 sequence: CASSDRGHRETQYS. Here the CDR3 DNA reads TGTGCCAGCAGCGACAGGGGGCATAGAGAGACCCAGTACTCC.

This clonotype was found a few times. The chain carries TRBV9 and TRBJ2-1, with unresolved D. With 2 bases removed from V and 0 bases from J, the gap between germline ends came to 12 bases. The CDR3 loop spans 16 amino acids. Germline V gene data show CDR1 as SGDLS and CDR2 as YYNGEE. The CDR3 region has the DNA TGTGCCAGCAGCGTTTCGCCGAACCCCTCCTACAATGAGCAGTTCTTC. Protein product: CASSVSPNPSYNEQFF. The whole variable domain, filled in from reference TRBV9 and TRBJ2-1, reads DSGVTQTPKHLITATGQRVTLRCSPRSGDLSVYWYQQSLDQGLQFLIQYYNGEERAKGNILERFSAQQFPDLHSELNLSSLELGDSALYFCASSVSPNPSYNEQFFGPGTRLTVL.

There are many counts of this clonotype. CDR3 nucleotides: TGTGCCAGCAGTAGCCGAAGTGGGGGAGAGACCCAGTACTTC. As protein: CASSSRSGGETQYF. The chain joins TRBV7-2 to TRBJ2-5, with D perhaps being TRBD1 or TRBD2 (5 bases each). CDR1 SGHTA and CDR2 FQGNSA come from the germline V gene. The CDR3 runs 14 residues. The germline V and J ends were trimmed by 6 bases and 4 bases, with 15 bases remaining between them.

The rearrangement links TRBV7-9 to TRBJ2-6; D uncertain. CDR3 length equals 16 residues. The V end was cut by 2 bases, the J end by 1 base, with 9 bases between. Germline V gene data show CDR1 as SEHNR and CDR2 as FQNEAQ (reference sequence). CDR3 bases: TGTGCCAGCAGCTTACCGGTGGGGTCTGGGGCCAACGTCCTGACTTTC. Its translation is CASSLPVGSGANVLTF.